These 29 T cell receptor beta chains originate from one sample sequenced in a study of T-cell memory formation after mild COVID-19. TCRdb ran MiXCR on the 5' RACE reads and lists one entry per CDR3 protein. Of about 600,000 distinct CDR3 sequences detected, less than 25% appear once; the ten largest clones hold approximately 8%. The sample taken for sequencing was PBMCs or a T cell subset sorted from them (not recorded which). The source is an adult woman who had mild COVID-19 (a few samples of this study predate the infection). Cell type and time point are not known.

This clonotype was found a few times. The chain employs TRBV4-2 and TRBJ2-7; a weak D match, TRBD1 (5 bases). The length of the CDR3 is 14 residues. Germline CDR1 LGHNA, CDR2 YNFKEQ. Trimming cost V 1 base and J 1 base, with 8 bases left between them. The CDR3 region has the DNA TGTGCCAGCAGCCAAGTACAGGAATCCTACGAGCAGTACTTC. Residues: CASSQVQESYEQYF.

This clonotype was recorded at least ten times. CDR3: CASRLGTYQETQYF. In DNA, the CDR3 is TGCGCCAGCAGGCTGGGGACCTACCAAGAGACCCAGTACTTC. The chain has TRBV5-1 and TRBJ2-5; D may correspond to TRBD1 or TRBD2 (5 bases each). Germline CDR1 reads SGHRS; CDR2 reads YFSETQ. Trimming took off 5 bases at V and 0 bases at J, with 11 bases between the two ends. The CDR3 contains 14 residues.

This CDR3 reads CSATRVAGGPAEQFF. The DNA for the CDR3 is TGCAGTGCTACAAGAGTAGCGGGAGGGCCGGCTGAGCAGTTCTTC. The chain is built from TRBV20-1 and TRBJ2-1, with TRBD2 matching 11 bases. Germline V gives CDR1 DFQATT, CDR2 SNEGSKA (reference sequence). After removal of 4 bases from V and 9 bases from J, the junction contained 11 bases not matched to a gene. The CDR3 spans 15 residues.

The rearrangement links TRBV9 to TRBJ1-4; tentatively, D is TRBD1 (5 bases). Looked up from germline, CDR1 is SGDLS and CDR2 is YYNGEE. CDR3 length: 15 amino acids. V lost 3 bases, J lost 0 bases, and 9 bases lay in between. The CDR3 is CASSAGGTTNEKLFF. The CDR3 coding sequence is TGTGCCAGCAGCGCGGGGGGGACAACTAATGAAAAACTGTTTTTT.

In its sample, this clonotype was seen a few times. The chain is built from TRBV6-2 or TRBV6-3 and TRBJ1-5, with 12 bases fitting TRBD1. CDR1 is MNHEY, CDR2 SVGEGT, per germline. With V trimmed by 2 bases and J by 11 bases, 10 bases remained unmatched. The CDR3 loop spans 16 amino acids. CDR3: CASSYGTGGGGQTQHF. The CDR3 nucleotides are TGTGCCAGCAGTTACGGGACAGGGGGCGGCGGACAGACCCAGCATTTT.

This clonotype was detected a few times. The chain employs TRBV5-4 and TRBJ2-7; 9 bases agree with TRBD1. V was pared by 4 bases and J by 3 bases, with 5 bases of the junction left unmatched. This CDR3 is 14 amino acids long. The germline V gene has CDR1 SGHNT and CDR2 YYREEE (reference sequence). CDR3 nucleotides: TGTGCCAGCAGCCGCTGGACAGGGGACTACGAGCAGTACTTC. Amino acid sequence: CASSRWTGDYEQYF.

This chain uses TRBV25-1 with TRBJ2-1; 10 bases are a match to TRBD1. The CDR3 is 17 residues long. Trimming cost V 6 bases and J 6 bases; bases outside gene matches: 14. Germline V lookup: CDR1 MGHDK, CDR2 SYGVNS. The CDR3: CASRPLGVGTGVNEQFF. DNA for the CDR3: TGTGCCAGCAGGCCGCTTGGGGTCGGGACAGGGGTCAATGAGCAGTTCTTC. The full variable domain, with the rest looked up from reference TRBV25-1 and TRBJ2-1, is EADIYQTPRYLVIGTGKKITLECSQTMGHDKMYWYQQDPGMELHLIHYSYGVNSTEKGDLSSESTVSRIRTEHFPLTLESARPSHTSQYLCASRPLGVGTGVNEQFFGPGTRLTVL.

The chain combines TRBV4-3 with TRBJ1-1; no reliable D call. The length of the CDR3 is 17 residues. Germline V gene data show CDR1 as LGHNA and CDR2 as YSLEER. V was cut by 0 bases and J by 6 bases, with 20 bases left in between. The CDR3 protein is CASSQDGQATGRAEAFF. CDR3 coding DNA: TGCGCCAGCAGCCAAGATGGCCAGGCGACGGGTCGGGCTGAAGCTTTCTTT.

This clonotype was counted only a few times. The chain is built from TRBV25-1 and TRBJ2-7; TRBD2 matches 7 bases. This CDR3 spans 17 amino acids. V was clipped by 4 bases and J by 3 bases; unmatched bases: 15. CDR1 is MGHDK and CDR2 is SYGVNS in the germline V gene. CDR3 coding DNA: TGTGCCAGCAGTGGGAAGAGGGTGGGAGGGTTCTACTACGAGCAGTACTTC. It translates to CASSGKRVGGFYYEQYF.

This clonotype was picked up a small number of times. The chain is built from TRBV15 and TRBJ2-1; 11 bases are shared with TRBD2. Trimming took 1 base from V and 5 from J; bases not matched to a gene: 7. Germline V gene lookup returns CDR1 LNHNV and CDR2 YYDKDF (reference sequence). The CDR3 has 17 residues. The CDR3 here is CATSRGSGLAAHNEQFF. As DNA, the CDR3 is TGTGCCACCAGCAGAGGTTCGGGACTAGCGGCCCACAATGAGCAGTTCTTC.

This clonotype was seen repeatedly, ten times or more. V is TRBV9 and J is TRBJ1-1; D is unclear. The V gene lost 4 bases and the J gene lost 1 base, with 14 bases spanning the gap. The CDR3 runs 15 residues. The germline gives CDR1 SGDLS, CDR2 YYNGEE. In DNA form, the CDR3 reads TGTGCCAGCAGCCCCTATTCAACGCCGAACACTGAAGCTTTCTTT. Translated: CASSPYSTPNTEAFF.

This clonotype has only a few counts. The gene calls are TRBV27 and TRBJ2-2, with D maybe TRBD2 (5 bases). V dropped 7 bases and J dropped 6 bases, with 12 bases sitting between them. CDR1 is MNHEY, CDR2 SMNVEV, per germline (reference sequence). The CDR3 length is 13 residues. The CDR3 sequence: CASNRFGAGELFF. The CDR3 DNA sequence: TGTGCCAGCAATCGGTTCGGGGCCGGGGAGCTGTTTTTT.

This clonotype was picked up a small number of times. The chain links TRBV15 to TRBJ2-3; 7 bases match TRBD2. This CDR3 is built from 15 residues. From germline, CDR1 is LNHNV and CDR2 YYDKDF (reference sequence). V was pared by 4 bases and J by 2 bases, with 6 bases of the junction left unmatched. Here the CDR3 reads CATSMASGYTDTQYF. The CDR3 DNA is TGTGCCACCAGCATGGCTAGCGGTTACACAGATACGCAGTATTTT.

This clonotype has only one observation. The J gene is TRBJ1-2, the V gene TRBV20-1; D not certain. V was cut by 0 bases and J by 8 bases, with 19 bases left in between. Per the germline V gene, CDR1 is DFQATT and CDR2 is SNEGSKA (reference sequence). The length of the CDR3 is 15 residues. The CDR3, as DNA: TGCAGTGCTAGAGATCAAGGACGGCGTCCAAGGGGCTACACCTTC. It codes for CSARDQGRRPRGYTF.

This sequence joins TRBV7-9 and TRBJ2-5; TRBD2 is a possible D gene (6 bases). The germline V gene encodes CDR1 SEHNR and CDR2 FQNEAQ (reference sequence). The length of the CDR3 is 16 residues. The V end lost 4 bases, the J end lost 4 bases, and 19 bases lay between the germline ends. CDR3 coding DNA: TGTGCCAGCAGCTCCCCGCGGGAACCCCCGCGAGAGACCCAGTACTTC. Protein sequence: CASSSPREPPRETQYF. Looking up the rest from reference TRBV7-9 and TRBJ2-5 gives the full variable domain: DTGVSQNPRHKITKRGQNVTFRCDPISEHNRLYWYRQTLGQGPEFLTYFQNEAQLEKSRLLSDRFSAERPKGSFSTLEIQRTEQGDSAMYLCASSSPREPPRETQYFGPGTRLLVL.

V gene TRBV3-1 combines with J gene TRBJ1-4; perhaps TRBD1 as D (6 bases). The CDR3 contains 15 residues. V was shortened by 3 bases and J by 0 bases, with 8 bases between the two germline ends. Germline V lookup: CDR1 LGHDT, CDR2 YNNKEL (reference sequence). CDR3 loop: CASSQDSATNEKLFF. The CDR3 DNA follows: TGTGCCAGCAGCCAGGACAGTGCAACTAATGAAAAACTGTTTTTT.

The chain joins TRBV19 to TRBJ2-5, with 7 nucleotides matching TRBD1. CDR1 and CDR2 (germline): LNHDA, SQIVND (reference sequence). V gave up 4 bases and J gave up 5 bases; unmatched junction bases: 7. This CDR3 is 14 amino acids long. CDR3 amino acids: CASSRQGRRETQYF. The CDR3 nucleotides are TGTGCCAGTAGTAGACAGGGCCGAAGGGAGACCCAGTACTTC.

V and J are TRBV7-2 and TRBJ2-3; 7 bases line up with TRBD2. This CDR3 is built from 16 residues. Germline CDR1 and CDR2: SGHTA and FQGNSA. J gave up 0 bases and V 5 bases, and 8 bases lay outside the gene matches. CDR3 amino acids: CASSPLAGVSTDTQYF. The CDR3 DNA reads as TGTGCCAGCAGCCCCTTAGCGGGTGTTAGCACAGATACGCAGTATTTT. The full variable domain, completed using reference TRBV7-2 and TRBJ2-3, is GAGVSQSPSNKVTEKGKDVELRCDPISGHTALYWYRQSLGQGLEFLIYFQGNSAPDKSGLPSDRFSAERTGGSVSTLTIQRTQQEDSAVYLCASSPLAGVSTDTQYFGPGTRLTVL.

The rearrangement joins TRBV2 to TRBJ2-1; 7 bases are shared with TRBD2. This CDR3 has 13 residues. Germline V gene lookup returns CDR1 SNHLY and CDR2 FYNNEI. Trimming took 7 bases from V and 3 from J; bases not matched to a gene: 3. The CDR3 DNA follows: TGTGCCAGCAAAGAGCGGGACTACAATGAGCAGTTCTTC. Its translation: CASKERDYNEQFF. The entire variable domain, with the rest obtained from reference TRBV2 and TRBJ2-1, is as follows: EPEVTQTPSHQVTQMGQEVILRCVPISNHLYFYWYRQILGQKVEFLVSFYNNEISEKSEIFDDQFSVERPDGSNFTLKIRSTKLEDSAMYFCASKERDYNEQFFGPGTRLTVL.

CDR3 loop: CATIPRGLKNTEAFF. CDR3 sequence (DNA): TGTGCCACCATACCACGGGGACTGAAGAACACTGAAGCTTTCTTT. V usage is TRBV19 and J usage is TRBJ1-1; D may be TRBD1 (5 bases). Trimming took off 10 bases at V and 1 base at J, with 19 bases between the two ends. Germline CDR1 and CDR2: LNHDA and SQIVND (reference sequence). The CDR3 spans 15 residues.

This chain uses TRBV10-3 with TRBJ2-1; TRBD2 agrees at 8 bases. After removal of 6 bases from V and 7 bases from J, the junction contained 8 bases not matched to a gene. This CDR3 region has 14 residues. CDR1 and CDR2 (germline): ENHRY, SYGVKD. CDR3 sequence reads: CAIREAGAGNEQFF. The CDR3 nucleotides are TGTGCCATCAGGGAAGCGGGAGCGGGGAATGAGCAGTTCTTC.

CDR3 sequence: CASSLGGALTEAFF. CDR3 sequence (DNA): TGTGCCAGCAGTTTAGGAGGGGCCCTCACTGAAGCTTTCTTT. V usage is TRBV12-3 or TRBV12-4 and J usage is TRBJ1-1; a possible D gene is TRBD1 (5 bases). V shed 1 base and J shed 4 bases, with 10 bases lying between them. This CDR3 is 14 amino acids long.

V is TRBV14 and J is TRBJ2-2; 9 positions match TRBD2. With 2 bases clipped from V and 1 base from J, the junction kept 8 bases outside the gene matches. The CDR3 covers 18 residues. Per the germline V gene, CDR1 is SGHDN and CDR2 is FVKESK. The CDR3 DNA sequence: TGTGCCAGCAGCCAACATGCCCCGACTAGCGGGAACACCGGGGAGCTGTTTTTT. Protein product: CASSQHAPTSGNTGELFF.

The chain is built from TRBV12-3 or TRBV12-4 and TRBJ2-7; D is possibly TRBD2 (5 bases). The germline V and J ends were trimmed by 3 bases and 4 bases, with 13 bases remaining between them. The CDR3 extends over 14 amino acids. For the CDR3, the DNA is TGTGCCAGCAGTTTCGAGGGCCCCGGGTACGAGCAGTACTTC. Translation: CASSFEGPGYEQYF.

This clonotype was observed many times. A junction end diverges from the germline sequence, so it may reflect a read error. The CDR3 sequence is CASSIAGYTGELFF. The CDR3 nucleotides read TGTGCCAGCAGCATAGCAGGGTACACCGGGGAGCTGTTTTTT. V and J are TRBV7-2 and TRBJ2-2, with TRBD1 as a possible D gene (5 bases). The CDR3 sequence is 14 residues long. Germline CDR1 is SGHTA and CDR2 is FQGNSA.

The CDR3 DNA follows: TGTGCCACCAGCAGAGATAGACGGGAGAACCAGTTCTTC. Amino acids: CATSRDRRENQFF. This rearrangement joins TRBV15 to TRBJ2-1; weak D call: TRBD2 (6 bases). V was cut by 0 bases and J by 13 bases, with 13 bases left in between. The CDR3 is 13 residues long. Per the germline V gene, CDR1 is LNHNV and CDR2 is YYDKDF (reference sequence). Full variable domain (missing parts from reference TRBV15 and TRBJ2-1): DAMVIQNPRYQVTQFGKPVTLSCSQTLNHNVMYWYQQKSSQAPKLLFHYYDKDFNNEADTPDNFQSRRPNTSFCFLDIRSPGLGDTAMYLCATSRDRRENQFFGPGTRLTVL.

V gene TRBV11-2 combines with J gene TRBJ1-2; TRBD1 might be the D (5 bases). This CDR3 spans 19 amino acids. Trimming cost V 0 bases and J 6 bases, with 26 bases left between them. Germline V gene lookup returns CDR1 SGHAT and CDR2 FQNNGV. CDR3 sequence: CASSLDSRLTALRMDGYTF. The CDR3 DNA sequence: TGTGCCAGCAGCTTAGATTCCCGTTTGACAGCCTTGAGGATGGATGGCTACACCTTC.

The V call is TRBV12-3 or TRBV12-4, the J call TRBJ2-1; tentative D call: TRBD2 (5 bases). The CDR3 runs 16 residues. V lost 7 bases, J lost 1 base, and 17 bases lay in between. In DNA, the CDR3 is TGTGCCAGCACCCCCCCTCGGGGTATGTCCTACAATGAGCAGTTCTTC. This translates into CASTPPRGMSYNEQFF.

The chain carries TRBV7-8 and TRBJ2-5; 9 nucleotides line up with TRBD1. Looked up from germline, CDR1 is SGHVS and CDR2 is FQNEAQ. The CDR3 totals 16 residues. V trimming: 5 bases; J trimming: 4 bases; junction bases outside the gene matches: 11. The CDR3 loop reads CASSKQGATRGETQYF. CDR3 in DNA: TGTGCCAGCAGCAAACAGGGGGCCACCCGCGGAGAGACCCAGTACTTC.